This T cell receptor beta chain was profiled in a study of blood T cell repertoires in COVID-19. For the study at large: T cells, B-cell-depleted T cells, or PBMCs supplied cDNA or gDNA.

The V segment lost 3 bases and the J segment 6 bases; nucleotides outside the gene matches: 6. The CDR3 is made up of 15 amino acids. Germline V gives CDR1 LGHNA, CDR2 YSLEER. As handled by the study authors: Scientists estimated how many nucleated cells there were by amplifying reference gene primers. The repertoire was sequenced with immunoSEQ multiplex PCR; TCRdb's copy has only in-frame clones and lacks some. V and J calls and clone size are as listed in that table; D and trimming were resolved from the DNA. The sample lists 85,000 to 100,000 clones; 75% to 85% were seen once. This chain connects TRBV4-3 to TRBJ2-7, with 12 bases matching TRBD2. The clonotype originates from a human donor in a cohort sampled during active COVID-19. Sequenced: peripheral blood. The CDR3 nucleotides read TGCGCCAGCAGCCAGGAGACTAGCGGGAGAACCGAGCAGTACTTC. Protein sequence: CASSQETSGRTEQYF.